The source of this T cell receptor (beta chain) is a study of response to subunit inactivated influenza vaccine. Findings and limits, study-wide: Authors suggested few new T cells are recruited by each seasonal influenza vaccination.

Points on this clonotype: Its antigen is undetermined.

TCRdb itself ran the RT-PCR reads through MiXCR, one entry per CDR3 protein. There are around 710,000 distinct CDR3 sequences in the sample; roughly 14% occur only once, and 6% to 8% lies in the top ten. The CDR3 spans 15 residues. Trimming removed 3 bases from V and 0 bases from J, with 12 bases in between. Per the germline V gene, CDR1 is GTSNPN and CDR2 is SVGIG (reference sequence). The sample in question was PBMCs from blood, obtained around two weeks before vaccination. The chain recombines TRBV30 with TRBJ2-4; D is uncertain. The sequence came from a man aged 45-65 years who received an inactivated influenza vaccine. The chain's CDR3 is CAWRPSTLAKNIQYF. The DNA of the CDR3 is TGTGCCTGGAGACCCTCGACATTAGCCAAAAACATTCAGTACTTC.